This record covers a single T cell receptor (beta chain). This clone's antigen is unknown. Per-nucleotide qualities are absent, and no much larger clonotype sits a single base away. The germline V gene yields MNHEY for CDR1 and SVGAGI for CDR2. At the junction V is shortened by 8 bases and J by 5 bases; bases outside the gene matches: 6. Taken from cysteine to phenylalanine, the CDR3 has 13 residues. Here the CDR3 DNA is all that survives: 39 bases in frame from base 1. TCRbeta CDR3 regions were amplified from genomic DNA by means of the immunoSEQ Assay, a bias-controlled multiplex PCR. Turning to the authors' computational methods: Within the assay, amplification of reference gene primers was used to estimate how many nucleated cells each sample contained. To quantify the absolute abundance of each unique TCRbeta CDR3 rearrangement, sequence reads were collapsed and filtered. For each sample, productive Simpson clonality was calculated as the square root of Simpson's diversity index across productive rearrangements. TCRdb took this table from immuneACCESS and kept in-frame rearrangements with V and J called. Such tables lack part of the clones; where checked against another copy, unresolved V genes explain under half of the gap, and the rest is unexplained. The D gene and trimming were derived from the DNA, and the V and J assignments and clone size from that table. The sample table records about 180,000 clones; about 87% of these occur just once. Of the sample, 3.5% to 5% is held by the ten largest clones.

This sample is drawn from a study of blood T cell repertoires in COVID-19 (dated by TCRdb to the early 2020s). In terms of the full investigation: Samples from collaborators originated in the United States, Italy and Spain and spanned both the acute and convalescent phases of COVID-19. The material from the prospective study consisted of cDNA or gDNA derived from T cells, B-cell-depleted T cells, or PBMCs. Where HLA class I and class II types were available, the types were taken from metadata supplied by the sample provider, not from assay-based typing. A freely available public database, intended as a resource for researchers studying the immune response to SARS-CoV-2, is where the repertoires were released. The sample metadata nearly always contained a de-identified subject ID, COVID-19 status, age in years and sex. The dataset comprised deeply sampled blood TCRbeta repertoires from subjects exposed to, actively infected with, or recovered from COVID-19. Samples came from the ongoing ImmuneRACE study (first 160 participants) plus 1,254 subjects from 6 global collaborators.

Beyond this particular receptor, the publication reports: How much clinical and demographic metadata was included differed by source and by participant, and the metadata was provided uncurated.

Whole blood was collected in K2EDTA tubes by collaborating institutions according to the institutions' own protocols. Collaborator samples were shipped for TCRbeta analysis as frozen whole blood, isolated PBMCs, or DNA extracted from either sample type. This clonotype was sampled from a young woman with acute or convalescent COVID-19. This chain joins TRBV6-5 to TRBJ2-7, with 10 middle bases fitting TRBD1. Material for sequencing was peripheral blood. The bases are TGTGCCAGCGCTGCGACAGGGGGCCACGAGCAGTACTTC. Its product reads: CASAATGGHEQYF.